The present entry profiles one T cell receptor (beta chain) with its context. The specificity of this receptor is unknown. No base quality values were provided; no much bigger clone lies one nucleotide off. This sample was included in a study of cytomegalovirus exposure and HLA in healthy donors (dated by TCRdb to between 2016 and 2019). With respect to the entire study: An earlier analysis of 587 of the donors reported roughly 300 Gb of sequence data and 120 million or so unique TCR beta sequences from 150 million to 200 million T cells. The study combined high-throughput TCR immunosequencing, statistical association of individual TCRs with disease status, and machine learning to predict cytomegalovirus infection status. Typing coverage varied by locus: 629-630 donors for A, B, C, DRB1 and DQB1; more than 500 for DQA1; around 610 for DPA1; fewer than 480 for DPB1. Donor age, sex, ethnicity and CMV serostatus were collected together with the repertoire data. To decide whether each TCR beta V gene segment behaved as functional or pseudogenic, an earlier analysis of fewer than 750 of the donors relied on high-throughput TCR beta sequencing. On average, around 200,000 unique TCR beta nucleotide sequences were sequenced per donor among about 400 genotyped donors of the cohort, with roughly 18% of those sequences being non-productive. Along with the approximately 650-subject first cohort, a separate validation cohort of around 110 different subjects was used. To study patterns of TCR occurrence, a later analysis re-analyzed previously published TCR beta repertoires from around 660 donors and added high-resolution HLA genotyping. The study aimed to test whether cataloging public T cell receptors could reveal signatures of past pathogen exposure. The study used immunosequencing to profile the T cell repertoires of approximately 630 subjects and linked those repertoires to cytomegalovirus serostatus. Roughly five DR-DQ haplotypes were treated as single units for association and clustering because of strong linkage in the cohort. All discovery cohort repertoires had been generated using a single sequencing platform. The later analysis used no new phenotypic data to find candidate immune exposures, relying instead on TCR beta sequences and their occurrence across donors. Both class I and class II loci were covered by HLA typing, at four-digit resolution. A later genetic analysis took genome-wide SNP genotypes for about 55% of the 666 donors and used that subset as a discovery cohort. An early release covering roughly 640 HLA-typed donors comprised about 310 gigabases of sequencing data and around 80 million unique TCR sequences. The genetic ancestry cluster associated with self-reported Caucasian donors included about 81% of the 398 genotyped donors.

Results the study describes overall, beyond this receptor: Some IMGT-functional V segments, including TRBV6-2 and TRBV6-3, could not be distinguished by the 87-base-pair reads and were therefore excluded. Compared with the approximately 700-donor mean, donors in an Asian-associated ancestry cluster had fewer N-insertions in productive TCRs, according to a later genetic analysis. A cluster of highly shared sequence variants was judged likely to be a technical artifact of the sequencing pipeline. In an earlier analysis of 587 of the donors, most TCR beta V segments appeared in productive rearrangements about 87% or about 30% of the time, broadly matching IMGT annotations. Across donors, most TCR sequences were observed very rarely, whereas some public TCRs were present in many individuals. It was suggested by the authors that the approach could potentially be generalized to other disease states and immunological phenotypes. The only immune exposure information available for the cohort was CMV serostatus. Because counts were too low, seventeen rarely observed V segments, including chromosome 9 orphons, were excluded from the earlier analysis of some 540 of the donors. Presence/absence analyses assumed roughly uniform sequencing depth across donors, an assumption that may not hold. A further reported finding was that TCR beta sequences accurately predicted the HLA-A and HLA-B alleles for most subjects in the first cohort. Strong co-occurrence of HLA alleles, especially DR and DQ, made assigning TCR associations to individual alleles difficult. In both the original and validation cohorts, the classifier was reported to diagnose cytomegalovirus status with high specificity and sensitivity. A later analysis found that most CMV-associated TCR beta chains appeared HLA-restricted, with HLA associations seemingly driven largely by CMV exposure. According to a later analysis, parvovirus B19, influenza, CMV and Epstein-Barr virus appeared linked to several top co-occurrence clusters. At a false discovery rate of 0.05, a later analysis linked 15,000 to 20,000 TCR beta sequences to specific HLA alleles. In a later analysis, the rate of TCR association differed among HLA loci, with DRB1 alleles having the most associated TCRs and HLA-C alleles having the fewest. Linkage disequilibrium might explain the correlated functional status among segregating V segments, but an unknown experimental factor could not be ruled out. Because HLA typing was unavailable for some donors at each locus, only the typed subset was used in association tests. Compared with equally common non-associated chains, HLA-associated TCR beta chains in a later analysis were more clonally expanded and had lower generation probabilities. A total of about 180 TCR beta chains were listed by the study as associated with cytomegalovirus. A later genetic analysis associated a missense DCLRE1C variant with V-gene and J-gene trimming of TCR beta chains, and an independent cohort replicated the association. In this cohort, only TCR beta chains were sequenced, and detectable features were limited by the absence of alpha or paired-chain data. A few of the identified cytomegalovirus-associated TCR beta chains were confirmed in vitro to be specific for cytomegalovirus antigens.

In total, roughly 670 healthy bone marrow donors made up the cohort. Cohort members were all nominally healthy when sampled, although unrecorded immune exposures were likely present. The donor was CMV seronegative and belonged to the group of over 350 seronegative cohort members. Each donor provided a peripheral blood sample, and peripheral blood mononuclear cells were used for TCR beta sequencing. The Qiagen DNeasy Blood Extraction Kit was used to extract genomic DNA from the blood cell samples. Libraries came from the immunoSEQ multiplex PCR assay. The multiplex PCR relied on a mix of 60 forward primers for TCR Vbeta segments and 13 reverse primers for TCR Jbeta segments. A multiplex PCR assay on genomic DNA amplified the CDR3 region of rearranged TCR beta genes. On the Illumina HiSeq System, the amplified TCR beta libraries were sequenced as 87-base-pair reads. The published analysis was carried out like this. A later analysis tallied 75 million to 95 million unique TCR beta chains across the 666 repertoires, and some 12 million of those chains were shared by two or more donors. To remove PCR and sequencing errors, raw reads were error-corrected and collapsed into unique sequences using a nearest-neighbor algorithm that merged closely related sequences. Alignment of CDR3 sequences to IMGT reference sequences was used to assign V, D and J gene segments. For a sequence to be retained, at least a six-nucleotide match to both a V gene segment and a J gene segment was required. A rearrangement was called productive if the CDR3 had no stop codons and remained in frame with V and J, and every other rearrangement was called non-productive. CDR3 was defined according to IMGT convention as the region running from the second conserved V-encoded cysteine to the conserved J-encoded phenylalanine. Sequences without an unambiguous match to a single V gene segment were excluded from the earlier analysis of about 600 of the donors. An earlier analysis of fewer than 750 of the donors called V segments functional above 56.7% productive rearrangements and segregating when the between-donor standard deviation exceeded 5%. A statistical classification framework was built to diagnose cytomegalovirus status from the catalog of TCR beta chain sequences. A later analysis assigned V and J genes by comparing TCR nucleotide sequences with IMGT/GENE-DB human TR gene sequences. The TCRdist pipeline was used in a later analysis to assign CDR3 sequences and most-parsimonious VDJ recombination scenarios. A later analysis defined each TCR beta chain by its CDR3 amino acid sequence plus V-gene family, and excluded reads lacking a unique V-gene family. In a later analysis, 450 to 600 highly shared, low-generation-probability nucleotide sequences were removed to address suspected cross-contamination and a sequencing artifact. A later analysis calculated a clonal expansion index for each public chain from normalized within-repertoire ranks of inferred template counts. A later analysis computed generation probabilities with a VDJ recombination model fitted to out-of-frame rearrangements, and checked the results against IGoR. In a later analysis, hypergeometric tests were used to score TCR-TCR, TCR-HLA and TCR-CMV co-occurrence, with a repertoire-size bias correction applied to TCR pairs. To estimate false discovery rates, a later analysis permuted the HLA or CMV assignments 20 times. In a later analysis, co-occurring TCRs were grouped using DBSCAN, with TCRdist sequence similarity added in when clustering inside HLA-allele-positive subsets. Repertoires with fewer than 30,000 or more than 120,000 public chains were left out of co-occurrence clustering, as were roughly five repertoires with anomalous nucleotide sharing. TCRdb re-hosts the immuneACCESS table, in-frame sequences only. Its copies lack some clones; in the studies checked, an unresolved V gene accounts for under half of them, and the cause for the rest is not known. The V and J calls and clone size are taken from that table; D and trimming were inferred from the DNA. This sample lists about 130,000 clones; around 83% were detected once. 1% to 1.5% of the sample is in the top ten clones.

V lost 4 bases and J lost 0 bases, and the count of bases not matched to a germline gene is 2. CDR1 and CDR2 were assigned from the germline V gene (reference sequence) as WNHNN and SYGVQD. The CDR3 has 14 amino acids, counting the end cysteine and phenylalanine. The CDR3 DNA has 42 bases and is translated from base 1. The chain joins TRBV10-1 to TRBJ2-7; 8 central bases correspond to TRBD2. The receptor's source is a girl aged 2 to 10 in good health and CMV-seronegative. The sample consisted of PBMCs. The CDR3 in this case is CASSAGGLSYEQYF. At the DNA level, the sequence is TGCGCCAGCAGTGCGGGGGGGCTCTCCTACGAGCAGTACTTC.